A single sample gave rise to the 27 T cell receptor beta chains below, sequenced in a study of blood T cell repertoires in COVID-19 (dated by TCRdb to 2018 to 2020). The method was the immunoSEQ multiplex PCR assay. TCRdb took this table from immuneACCESS and kept in-frame rearrangements with V and J called. Such tables lack part of the clones; where checked against another copy, unresolved V genes explain under half of the gap, and the rest is unexplained. Across this sample there are about 65,000 clones, with 90% to 95% seen only once. The ten most abundant clones make up about 2.6% of the sample. Input material: peripheral blood. Receptors originate from a man aged 70-80 years with active COVID-19.

The rearrangement uses TRBV12-2 and TRBJ2-7; TRBD1 is taken as the D call from the table, unchecked against the DNA. TRBV12-2 is a pseudogene locus. This CDR3 contains 13 residues. In DNA form, the CDR3 reads TGTGCAAGTCGCTTGGCGACAGGGGGGGAGCAGTACGTC. This gives the protein CASRLATGGEQYV.

The CDR3 region is CASSFAFGGGAKNIQYF. The CDR3 DNA reads as TGTGCCAGCAGCTTCGCTTTCGGCGGGGGAGCCAAAAACATTCAGTACTTC. V is TRBV11-3 and J is TRBJ2-4; 7 bases map to TRBD2. The junction had 8 bases not matched to a gene; V was cut back by 3 bases and J by 0 bases. Per the germline V gene, CDR1 is SGHNT and CDR2 is YENEEA. The CDR3 consists of 17 residues.

The chain carries TRBV5-1 and TRBJ2-2; D call uncertain. CDR1 and CDR2 (germline): SGHRS, YFSETQ. This CDR3 is built from 14 residues. The ends were cut back, 2 bases at V and 0 bases at J, with 5 bases in the middle. The CDR3 loop is CASSLAANTGELFF. CDR3 coding DNA: TGCGCCAGCAGCTTAGCTGCGAACACCGGGGAGCTGTTTTTT.

The V call is TRBV7-8, the J call TRBJ2-6, with D perhaps assigned TRBD1 or TRBD2 (5 bases each). The CDR3 is 16 amino acids. CDR1 SGHVS and CDR2 FQNEAQ come from the germline V gene. V lost 5 bases, J lost 1 base, and 12 bases lay in between. The chain's CDR3 is CASSRGVGSGANVLTF. CDR3 coding DNA: TGTGCCAGCAGCCGAGGGGTCGGGTCTGGGGCCAACGTCCTGACTTTC.

This clone occurred once. This chain connects TRBV18 to TRBJ2-6; D might be TRBD1 (5 bases). The CDR3 totals 15 residues. Germline V gives CDR1 KGHSH, CDR2 LQKENI. Trimming shortened V by 5 bases and J by 0 bases, and 8 bases separated the two germline ends. The CDR3 sequence: CASSKTGSGANVLTF. The DNA for the CDR3 is TGTGCCAGCTCAAAAACAGGCTCTGGGGCCAACGTCCTGACTTTC.

The rearrangement links TRBV19 to TRBJ1-1, with 8 bases matching TRBD1. The CDR3 runs to 14 residues. The V and J ends lost 5 bases and 5 bases, in that order; junction bases with no gene match: 7. Germline V lookup: CDR1 LNHDA, CDR2 SQIVND (reference sequence). This CDR3 is CASSYRGSETEAFF. The CDR3 DNA reads as TGTGCCAGTAGTTACAGGGGGAGCGAGACTGAAGCTTTCTTT.

The CDR3 DNA follows: TGTGCCAGCAGTGATTCTCGGGAGTCCGGGGAGCTGTTTTTT. It is translated as CASSDSRESGELFF. This sequence joins TRBV6-1 and TRBJ2-2; D perhaps matches TRBD2 (6 bases). Between the trimmed V and J ends, which lost 3 bases and 6 bases, there was a span of 11 bases. Germline CDR1 is MNHNS and CDR2 is SASEGT. The CDR3 loop spans 14 amino acids.

The chain carries TRBV7-8 and TRBJ1-1; 7 positions match TRBD1. The CDR3 has 15 amino acids. The J segment lost 0 bases and the V segment lost 5 bases, leaving 6 bases of the junction unmatched. The germline V gene encodes CDR1 SGHVS and CDR2 FQNEAQ. As DNA, the CDR3 is TGTGCCAGCAGCCTACGGGGACAGTTGAACACTGAAGCTTTCTTT. This translates into CASSLRGQLNTEAFF.

The V gene is TRBV24-1, the J gene TRBJ2-1; 7 nucleotides align to TRBD2. The CDR3 has 16 residues. The J segment lost 5 bases and the V segment lost 3 bases, leaving 9 bases of the junction unmatched. Per the germline V gene, CDR1 is KGHDR and CDR2 is SFDVKD. CDR3 DNA sequence: TGTGCCACCAGTGATGGAGGGCGGGGGTTAAACAATGAGCAGTTCTTC. Amino acid sequence: CATSDGGRGLNNEQFF.

The chain employs TRBV25-1 and TRBJ1-2; tentative D call: TRBD1 (5 bases). The CDR3 has 12 amino acids. Germline V CDR1 and CDR2: MGHDK, SYGVNS. Trimming took off 6 bases at V and 14 bases at J, with 19 bases between the two ends. CDR3 bases: TGTGCCAGCAGCGGAGCTCAGGGTTTTCAAACCTTC. The encoded protein is CASSGAQGFQTF.

This chain connects TRBV4-1 to TRBJ2-4; TRBD1 matches at 7 bases. The CDR3 length is 14 residues. CDR1 and CDR2 (germline): MGHRA, YSYEKL. V was clipped by 0 bases and J by 7 bases; unmatched bases: 3. CDR3 region: CASSQDRRGNIQYF. In DNA form, the CDR3 reads TGCGCCAGCAGCCAAGATCGCAGGGGGAACATTCAGTACTTC.

J is TRBJ1-2 and V is TRBV9; D possibly corresponds to TRBD1 (6 bases). CDR1 and CDR2 from the germline V gene are SGDLS and YYNGEE. The CDR3 has 13 residues. Trimming cost V 4 bases and J 2 bases, with 9 bases left between them. The CDR3 region has the DNA TGTGCCAGCAGCAAAACAGGGAACTATGGCTACACCTTC. This translates into CASSKTGNYGYTF. The full variable domain, completed using reference TRBV9 and TRBJ1-2, is DSGVTQTPKHLITATGQRVTLRCSPRSGDLSVYWYQQSLDQGLQFLIQYYNGEERAKGNILERFSAQQFPDLHSELNLSSLELGDSALYFCASSKTGNYGYTFGSGTRLTVV.

The chain uses TRBV5-1 and TRBJ2-2, with TRBD2 as a possible D gene (6 bases). Germline CDR1 and CDR2: SGHRS and YFSETQ. CDR3 length: 17 residues. V gave up 0 bases and J gave up 1 base, with 13 bases separating them. The CDR3 DNA reads as TGCGCCAGCAGCTTGGTAGCGCGGGGCCTGAACACCGGGGAGCTGTTTTTT. Translated: CASSLVARGLNTGELFF. Complete variable domain (other parts from reference TRBV5-1 and TRBJ2-2): KAGVTQTPRYLIKTRGQQVTLSCSPISGHRSVSWYQQTPGQGLQFLFEYFSETQRNKGNFPGRFSGRQFSNSRSEMNVSTLELGDSALYLCASSLVARGLNTGELFFGEGSRLTVL.

By its share, this clone is medium-sized (0.01 to 0.1%). V is TRBV6-5 and J is TRBJ2-7; D uncertain. V lost 7 bases, J lost 0 bases, and 4 bases lay in between. Germline loops: CDR1 MNHEY, CDR2 SVGAGI. This CDR3 has 11 amino acids. CDR3 region: CASNLSYEQYV. CDR3 in DNA: TGTGCCAGCAATCTCTCCTACGAGCAGTACGTC.

The V and J genes are TRBV10-3 and TRBJ1-3; D gene unclear. The germline gives CDR1 ENHRY, CDR2 SYGVKD. This CDR3 comprises 15 residues. Trimming cost V 3 bases and J 0 bases, with 9 bases left between them. The CDR3: CAISEMADSGNTIYF. Here the CDR3 DNA reads TGTGCCATCAGTGAAATGGCAGACTCTGGAAACACCATATATTTT.

The chain is built from TRBV19 and TRBJ2-3; 8 nucleotides align to TRBD1. There are 13 residues in the CDR3. The V gene end was trimmed by 6 bases and the J gene end by 5 bases; junction bases not matched to a gene: 4. CDR1 and CDR2 from the germline V gene are LNHDA and SQIVND (reference sequence). The CDR3 DNA sequence: TGTGCCAGTAGGGACAGGGCTGGAGATACGCAGTATTTT. Amino acids: CASRDRAGDTQYF.

The chain combines TRBV5-6 with TRBJ1-6, with TRBD1 identical over 7 bases. Germline CDR1 reads SGHDT; CDR2 reads YYEEEE. V dropped 1 base and J dropped 5; count of bases not matched to a gene: 3. The CDR3 contains 15 residues. The CDR3 DNA sequence: TGTGCCAGCAGCTTGCAGGGGGTTGATAATTCACCCCTCCACTTT. Translating gives CASSLQGVDNSPLHF.

V gene TRBV5-1 combines with J gene TRBJ2-1; possibly TRBD2 for D (5 bases). The CDR3 is 17 residues long. The V end was cut by 6 bases, the J end by 7 bases, with 26 bases between. Germline V gene sequence: CDR1 SGHRS, CDR2 YFSETQ. In nucleotides, the CDR3 is TGCGCCAGCAACCCCCGGCGGGTCTCCATAGCCGGGAATGAGCAGTTCTTC. This codes for CASNPRRVSIAGNEQFF.

The rearrangement joins TRBV3-1 (or the pseudogene TRBV3-2) to TRBJ2-1; a weak D match, TRBD2 (5 bases). V lost 2 bases, J lost 9 bases, and 8 bases lay in between. Germline V gene data show CDR1 as LGHDT and CDR2 as YNNKEL (reference sequence). The CDR3 contains 12 residues. The CDR3 protein is CASSQLAVEQFF. The DNA for the CDR3 is TGTGCCAGCAGCCAACTAGCAGTTGAGCAGTTCTTC.

V and J are TRBV5-1 and TRBJ1-4; D gene ambiguous. Per germline, CDR1 SGHRS and CDR2 YFSETQ. The V gene lost 4 bases and the J gene lost 3 bases, with 10 bases spanning the gap. The CDR3 is 14 amino acids. CDR3 protein: CASSPGFSNEKLFF. CDR3 nucleotides: TGCGCCAGCAGCCCCGGGTTTTCTAATGAAAAACTGTTTTTT.

This chain connects TRBV7-6 to TRBJ1-5, with D possibly TRBD1 on 5 matching bases. The CDR3 spans 21 residues. V was pared by 3 bases and J by 2 bases, with 29 bases between. CDR1 SGHVS and CDR2 FNYEAQ come from the germline V gene. Here the CDR3 reads CASSFVSLAQQVKVGNQPQHF. The CDR3 DNA sequence: TGTGCCAGCAGCTTTGTTAGTCTGGCCCAACAGGTGAAGGTAGGCAATCAGCCCCAGCATTTT.

The rearrangement joins TRBV7-2 to TRBJ1-5, with TRBD1 identical over 7 bases. This CDR3 comprises 15 residues. V dropped 2 bases and J dropped 2; count of bases not matched to a gene: 3. Germline V gene sequence: CDR1 SGHTA, CDR2 FQGNSA. Written as DNA, the CDR3 is TGTGCCAGCAGCTTATACAGGGGAGGCAATCAGCCCCAGCATTTT. Amino acids: CASSLYRGGNQPQHF. Looking up the rest from reference TRBV7-2 and TRBJ1-5 gives the full variable domain: GAGVSQSPSNKVTEKGKDVELRCDPISGHTALYWYRQSLGQGLEFLIYFQGNSAPDKSGLPSDRFSAERTGGSVSTLTIQRTQQEDSAVYLCASSLYRGGNQPQHFGDGTRLSIL.

The genes are TRBV25-1 and TRBJ2-7; D possibly corresponds to TRBD1 (5 bases). V lost 2 bases and J lost 4, with 12 bases in between. The CDR3 length is 14 residues. CDR1 is MGHDK, CDR2 SYGVNS, per germline. CDR3 bases: TGTGCCAGCAGTGAACCCCAGGGAAGGTACGAGCAGTACGTC. Translation gives CASSEPQGRYEQYV.

Turning to this clone: At one end, the junction sequence differs from germline, possibly due to a read error. The chain combines TRBV7-7 with TRBJ2-2; 9 positions agree with TRBD2. The CDR3 is made up of 22 amino acids. The V gene's germline CDR1 is SSHAT and CDR2 FNYEAQ (reference sequence). The CDR3 reads CASSLALGGGALEFANTGELFF. CDR3 sequence (DNA): TGTGCTAGCAGCTTAGCGCTCGGCGGGGGGGCTCTTGAGTTCGCGAACACCGGGGAGCTGTTTTTT.

The J gene is TRBJ1-1, the V gene TRBV10-3; D perhaps matches TRBD1 (6 bases). The CDR3 sequence is 14 residues long. Trimming pared 2 bases from V and 3 bases from J, leaving 10 bases between. CDR1 and CDR2 from the germline V gene are ENHRY and SYGVKD. CDR3 nucleotides: TGTGCCATCAGTGAGGCCGGGACACACACTGAAGCTTTCTTT. Its translation: CAISEAGTHTEAFF.

The V gene is TRBV6-1, the J gene TRBJ2-7; 7 bases map to TRBD1. V lost 4 bases, J lost 2 bases, and 11 bases stayed unmatched. Germline assignment: CDR1 MNHNS and CDR2 SASEGT. The CDR3 has 16 residues. The CDR3 DNA follows: TGTGCCAGCAGTGGAGGGACAGCCACTATGACCTACGAGCAGTACGTC. It codes for CASSGGTATMTYEQYV.

J is TRBJ1-2 and V is TRBV6-1; D not certain. The V gene's germline CDR1 is MNHNS and CDR2 SASEGT. This CDR3 has 14 residues. Trimming took 1 base from V and 5 from J, leaving 11 bases between them. CDR3 region: CASSEDVRSYGYTF. The CDR3, as DNA: TGTGCCAGCAGTGAAGATGTCAGGTCTTATGGCTACACCTTC.